The rows below give T cell receptor beta chains drawn from one sample of a study of shared clonotypes between healthy human individuals. TCRdb's table, derived via immunoSEQ multiplex PCR, lists solely in-frame clones and lacks some. The table has some 2,100,000 clones, around 95% seen once. Sequences were obtained from naive CD4+ T cells sorted from blood. These receptor sequences come from a man aged 18 to 29 in good health. The CDR3 runs from the conserved cysteine through the conserved F or W. D genes are given only for firm matches. Clone size is not always given. Where it is, it says once, few, many or a class for expanded clones.

abundance	v_gene	j_gene	d_gene	CDR3aa	CDR3nt
NA	TRBV9	TRBJ2-3	NA	CASSGKTDTQYF	TGTGCCAGCAGCGGAAAGACAGATACGCAGTATTTT
NA	TRBV30	TRBJ1-6	NA	CAWSPGSRLLHF	TGTGCCTGGAGCCCAGGGTCGAGACTCCTCCACTTT
NA	TRBV10-3	TRBJ1-3	NA	CAISGYKNTIYF	TGTGCCATCAGTGGGTATAAAAACACCATATATTTT
NA	TRBV5-1	TRBJ2-7	TRBD1	CASSPDRGGPEQYF	TGCGCCAGCAGCCCGGACAGGGGAGGCCCCGAGCAGTACTTC
few	TRBV28	TRBJ2-7	NA	CASRALHSYEQYF	TGTGCCAGCAGAGCTCTACATTCCTACGAGCAGTACTTC
NA	TRBV7-2	TRBJ1-4	TRBD1	CASSLTGGREKLFF	TGTGCCAGCAGCTTGACAGGGGGACGGGAAAAACTGTTTTTT
NA	TRBV5-1	TRBJ2-4	NA	CASRPGTGKYIQYF	TGCGCCAGCCGTCCCGGGACGGGGAAATACATTCAGTACTTC
NA	TRBV19	TRBJ2-3	TRBD1	CASSSRDRPTDTQYF	TGTGCCAGTAGCAGCCGGGACAGACCCACAGATACGCAGTATTTT
NA	TRBV2	TRBJ2-2	TRBD1	CASSETGAWGELFF	TGTGCCAGCAGTGAAACAGGGGCTTGGGGGGAGCTGTTTTTT
NA	TRBV4-2	TRBJ1-5	TRBD1	CASSQADRDGQPQHF	TGTGCCAGCAGCCAAGCTGACAGGGATGGCCAGCCCCAGCATTTT
NA	TRBV30	TRBJ1-2	NA	CAWSRSESPRYNANYGYTF	TGTGCCTGGAGTAGGTCTGAGTCGCCAAGATACAATGCTAACTATGGCTACACCTTC
NA	TRBV11-3	TRBJ2-5	NA	CASSLEGGREAQYF	TGTGCCAGCAGCTTAGAAGGTGGAAGAGAGGCGCAGTACTTC
NA	TRBV5-4	TRBJ2-5	TRBD2	CASSTGLAGGPGQETQYF	TGTGCCAGCAGCACCGGACTAGCGGGAGGGCCAGGGCAAGAGACCCAGTACTTC
NA	TRBV5-4	TRBJ1-4	NA	CASSLGGYNEKLFF	TGTGCCAGCAGCTTAGGGGGTTATAATGAAAAACTGTTTTTT
NA	TRBV5-1	TRBJ2-7	TRBD2	CASSSGDYEQYF	TGCGCCAGCAGCAGCGGGGATTACGAGCAGTACTTC
once	TRBV6-6	TRBJ2-7	NA	CASARSYEQYF	TGTGCCAGCGCTCGATCCTACGAGCAGTACTTC
NA	TRBV7-2	TRBJ2-1	TRBD2	CASSLQLAGGAYNEQFF	TGTGCCAGCAGCTTACAACTAGCGGGAGGTGCCTACAATGAGCAGTTCTTC
NA	TRBV18	TRBJ2-7	NA	CASSNQGPPSEQYF	TGTGCCAGCTCAAATCAGGGTCCCCCGTCCGAGCAGTACTTC